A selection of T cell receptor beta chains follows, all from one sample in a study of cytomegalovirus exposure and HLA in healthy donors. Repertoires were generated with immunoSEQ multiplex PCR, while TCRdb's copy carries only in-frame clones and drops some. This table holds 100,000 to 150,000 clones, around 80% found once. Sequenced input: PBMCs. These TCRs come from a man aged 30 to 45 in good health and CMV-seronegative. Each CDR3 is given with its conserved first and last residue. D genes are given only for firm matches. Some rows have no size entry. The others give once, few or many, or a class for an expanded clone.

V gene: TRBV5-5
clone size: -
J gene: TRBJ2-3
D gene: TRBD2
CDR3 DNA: TGTGCCAGCAGCTCCCCTAGCGGCTCCACAGATACGCAGTATTTT
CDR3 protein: CASSSPSGSTDTQYF

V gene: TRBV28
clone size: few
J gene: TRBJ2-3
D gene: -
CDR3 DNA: TGTGCCAGCAGTCCTAACACAGATACGCAGTATTTT
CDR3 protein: CASSPNTDTQYF

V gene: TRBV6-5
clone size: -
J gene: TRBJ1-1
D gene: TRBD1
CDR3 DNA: TGTGCCAGCAGTCCTCAGGGGGGCTCTGAAGCTTTCTTT
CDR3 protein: CASSPQGGSEAFF

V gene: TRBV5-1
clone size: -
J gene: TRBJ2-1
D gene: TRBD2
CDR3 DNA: TGCGCCAGCAGCTTGCTATCTGCGCTAGCGGGACTTGGAGATGAGCAGTTCTTC
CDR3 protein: CASSLLSALAGLGDEQFF

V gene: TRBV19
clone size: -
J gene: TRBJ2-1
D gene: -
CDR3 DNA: TGTGCCAGTAGTATGGGGGCCGGCAGATCCTACAATGAGCAGTTCTTC
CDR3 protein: CASSMGAGRSYNEQFF

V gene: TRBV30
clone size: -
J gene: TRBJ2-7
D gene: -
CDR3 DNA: TGTGCCTGGAGTAGAGGGCTAAGCTACGAGCAGTACTTC
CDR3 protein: CAWSRGLSYEQYF

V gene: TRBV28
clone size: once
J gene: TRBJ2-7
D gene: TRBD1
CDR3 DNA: TGTGCCAGCCGGACCGGGACAGCCTACGAGCAGTACTTC
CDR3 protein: CASRTGTAYEQYF

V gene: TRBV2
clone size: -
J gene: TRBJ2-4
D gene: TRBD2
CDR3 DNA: TGTGCCAGCAGCGTCTCTAGCGGGAGGACCCAAAACATTCAGTACTTC
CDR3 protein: CASSVSSGRTQNIQYF

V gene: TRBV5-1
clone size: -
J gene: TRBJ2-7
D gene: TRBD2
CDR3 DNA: TGCGCCAGCAGCTCCGCTAGCGGGAACTCCTACGAGCAGTACTTC
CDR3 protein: CASSSASGNSYEQYF

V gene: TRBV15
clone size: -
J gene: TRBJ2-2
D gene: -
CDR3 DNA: TGTGCCACCAGCAGATTCCGGGATGCCGGGGAGCTGTTTTTT
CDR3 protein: CATSRFRDAGELFF

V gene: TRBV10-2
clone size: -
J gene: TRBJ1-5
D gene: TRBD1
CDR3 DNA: TGCGCCAGCAGTCCCGGGACAGGGGCCAACAATCAGCCCCAGCATTTT
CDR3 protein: CASSPGTGANNQPQHF

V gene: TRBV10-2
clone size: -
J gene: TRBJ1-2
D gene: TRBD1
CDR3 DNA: TGCGCCAGCAGTGAGCCTCCGGGACAGATTTCGTATGGCTACACCTTC
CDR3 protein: CASSEPPGQISYGYTF

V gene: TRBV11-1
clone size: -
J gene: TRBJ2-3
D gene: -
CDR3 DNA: TGTGCCAGCAGCTGGAGGGGCACGCCCGGGGCAGATACGCAGTATTTT
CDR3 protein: CASSWRGTPGADTQYF

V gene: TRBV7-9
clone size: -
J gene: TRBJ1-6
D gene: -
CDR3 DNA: TGTGCCAGCAGCCCAGCGGTTGGGGGGAATTCACCCCTCCACTTT
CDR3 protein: CASSPAVGGNSPLHF

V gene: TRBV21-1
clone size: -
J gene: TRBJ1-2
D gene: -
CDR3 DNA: TGTGCCAGCAGCCCTTCCCTCTCGACAGGGCGCTATGGCTACACCTTC
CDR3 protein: CASSPSLSTGRYGYTF

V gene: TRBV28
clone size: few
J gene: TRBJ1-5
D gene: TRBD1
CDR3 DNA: TGTGCCAGCAGTTTTACCGGACAGGGGAATCAGCCCCAGCATTTT
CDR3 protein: CASSFTGQGNQPQHF

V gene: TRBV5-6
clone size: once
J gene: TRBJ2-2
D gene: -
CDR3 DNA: TGTGCCAGCAGCTTGGCCCTAGCGAACACCGGGGAGCTGTTTTTT
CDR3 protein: CASSLALANTGELFF